The 22 T cell receptor beta chains listed next were all sequenced from one sample in a study of cytomegalovirus exposure and HLA in healthy donors. Primers for the PCR totalled 60 Vbeta and 13 Jbeta. The protocol was immunoSEQ multiplex PCR, while the TCRdb copy is restricted to in-frame clones and leaves out a portion. The table lists approximately 130,000 clones, under 85% of them singletons. What was sequenced was PBMCs. These receptors all come from a young man in good health and CMV-seronegative.

The genes are TRBV27 and TRBJ2-5, with unresolved D. The CDR3 runs 13 residues. The germline CDR1 and CDR2 sequences are MNHEY and SMNVEV (reference sequence). V was shortened by 0 bases and J by 5 bases, with 7 bases between the two germline ends. CDR3 DNA sequence: TGTGCCAGCAGTTTATCGATGCAGGAGACCCAGTACTTC. This sequence encodes CASSLSMQETQYF.

The chain carries TRBV10-3 and TRBJ1-4; 9 bases map to TRBD1. The CDR3 extends over 13 amino acids. J lost 3 bases, V lost 11 bases, and 4 bases had no gene match. Germline lookup yields CDR1 ENHRY and CDR2 SYGVKD. CDR3 in amino acids: CAVQGAPNEKLFF. In DNA, the CDR3 is TGTGCCGTACAGGGGGCGCCTAATGAAAAACTGTTTTTT.

The rearrangement uses TRBV10-3 and TRBJ1-1; possible D gene TRBD1, 5 bases. Germline V lookup: CDR1 ENHRY, CDR2 SYGVKD. V was clipped by 4 bases and J by 0 bases, with 12 bases between them. The CDR3 covers 15 residues. The CDR3 protein is CAISGQGGVNTEAFF. The CDR3, as DNA: TGTGCCATCAGTGGCCAGGGTGGCGTGAACACTGAAGCTTTCTTT.

The chain recombines TRBV6-1 with TRBJ1-4; TRBD1 agrees at 9 bases. Germline CDR1 is MNHNS and CDR2 is SASEGT. V was clipped by 3 bases and J by 7 bases; unmatched bases: 6. The CDR3 is made up of 15 amino acids. The chain's CDR3 is CASSDPGTGSEKLFF. DNA of the CDR3: TGTGCCAGCAGTGACCCCGGGACAGGGAGTGAAAAACTGTTTTTT.

The genes are TRBV6-4 and TRBJ2-1; TRBD2 agrees at 7 bases. Germline-derived CDR1 and CDR2 are MRHNA and SNTAGT. The CDR3 contains 14 residues. Trimming removed 6 bases from V and 5 bases from J; junction bases left unmatched: 7. CDR3 in amino acids: CASSRAGSDNEQFF. The CDR3 coding sequence is TGTGCCAGCAGCCGAGCGGGAAGCGACAATGAGCAGTTCTTC.

J is TRBJ2-5 and V is TRBV6-5; weak D call: TRBD2 (7 bases). V lost 2 bases and J 3 bases, leaving 10 bases between the germline ends. The CDR3 contains 14 residues. From germline, CDR1 is MNHEY and CDR2 SVGAGI. The CDR3 DNA follows: TGTGCCAGCAGTTACAGAGGGGGGGAAGAGACCCAGTACTTC. Translating gives CASSYRGGEETQYF.

This clone turned up a few times. The chain has TRBV5-1 and TRBJ2-1; 9 bases are shared with TRBD2. The CDR3 is made up of 17 amino acids. Unmatched junction bases numbered 6, after V lost 2 bases and J lost 0 bases. The germline gives CDR1 SGHRS, CDR2 YFSETQ. This CDR3 is CASSFRRLAASYNEQFF. The CDR3 nucleotides read TGCGCCAGCAGCTTCCGGAGACTAGCGGCCTCCTACAATGAGCAGTTCTTC.

The chain uses TRBV7-8 and TRBJ2-3; the D gene is possibly TRBD2 (7 bases). With 0 bases removed from V and 1 base from J, the gap between germline ends came to 8 bases. Germline CDR1 and CDR2: SGHVS and FQNEAQ. This CDR3 is built from 15 residues. CDR3 in amino acids: CASSLAGGRTDTQYF. CDR3 DNA: TGTGCCAGCAGCTTAGCGGGGGGGCGCACAGATACGCAGTATTTT.

A remark on this clone: The junction shows a germline mismatch at one end, possibly a read error. DNA for the CDR3: TGTGCTAGCAGCTTCCTCGGACGGATTGGGGATAGACAGTCAAATCAGCCCCAGCATTTT. Protein sequence: CASSFLGRIGDRQSNQPQHF. This chain uses TRBV7-7 with TRBJ1-5; tentative D call: TRBD1 (5 bases). Germline V gene lookup returns CDR1 SSHAT and CDR2 FNYEAQ (reference sequence). The CDR3 sequence is 20 residues long. The whole variable domain, remainder taken from reference TRBV7-7 and TRBJ1-5, is GAGVSQSPRYKVTKRGQDVTLRCDPISSHATLYWYQQALGQGPEFLTYFNYEAQPDKSGLPSDRFSAERPEGSISTLTIQRTEQRDSAMYRCASSFLGRIGDRQSNQPQHFGDGTRLSIL.

This clone has more than one count but fewer than ten. The J gene is TRBJ2-5, the V gene TRBV11-2; D possibly corresponds to TRBD1 (6 bases). The CDR3 contains 15 residues. CDR1 is SGHAT and CDR2 is FQNNGV in the germline V gene. V lost 1 base and J lost 5, with 14 bases in between. This CDR3 reads CASSLGQGPLETQYF. DNA for the CDR3: TGTGCCAGCAGCTTAGGTCAGGGGCCCCTTGAGACCCAGTACTTC.

The rearrangement joins TRBV6-5 to TRBJ2-7, with 12 bases identical to TRBD1. This CDR3 contains 13 residues. The trim removed 6 bases at V and 6 bases at J, leaving 3 bases unmatched. Germline assignment: CDR1 MNHEY and CDR2 SVGAGI. The CDR3 DNA sequence: TGTGCCAGCAGGGGACAGGGGGCTGGCGAGCAGTACTTC. Protein product: CASRGQGAGEQYF.

About this clone: Its ends do not fully match the called genes, so a read error is possible. This chain connects TRBV11-2 to TRBJ1-1; 8 bases map to TRBD1. The CDR3 extends over 15 amino acids. The germline gives CDR1 SGHAT, CDR2 FQNNGV. CDR3: CATSLLQGQDTEAFF. In nucleotides, the CDR3 is TGTGCCACCAGCTTACTCCAGGGACAGGACACTGAAGCTTTCTTT.

The chain combines TRBV9 with TRBJ2-1; D is possibly TRBD2 (7 bases). Germline loops: CDR1 SGDLS, CDR2 YYNGEE. The germline V and J ends were trimmed by 1 base and 8 bases, with 16 bases remaining between them. The CDR3 has 15 residues. As DNA, the CDR3 is TGTGCCAGCAGCGTACGTGGGGGGGCCCTGGATGAGCAGTTCTTC. This translates into CASSVRGGALDEQFF.

The rearrangement uses TRBV2 and TRBJ1-1; no clear D. Trimming shortened V by 4 bases and J by 6 bases, and 15 bases separated the two germline ends. The CDR3 consists of 14 residues. The germline gives CDR1 SNHLY, CDR2 FYNNEI. CDR3 protein: CASSAYRDLAEAFF. In nucleotides, the CDR3 is TGTGCCAGCAGTGCCTACAGAGATTTGGCTGAAGCTTTCTTT.

The V gene is TRBV28, the J gene TRBJ1-2; 10 nucleotides line up with TRBD1. Germline CDR1 reads MDHEN; CDR2 reads SYDVKM. V dropped 6 bases and J dropped 8; count of bases not matched to a gene: 21. The CDR3 contains 18 residues. CDR3 sequence (DNA): TGTGCCAGCAGGATCGGAGGGGGGACAGGGGTTTTTCTAGGAGGCTACACCTTC. It is translated as CASRIGGGTGVFLGGYTF.

In this sample, this clone turned up once. The V call is TRBV4-1, the J call TRBJ2-1, with D perhaps TRBD1 (5 bases). Per the germline V gene, CDR1 is MGHRA and CDR2 is YSYEKL. The CDR3 covers 13 residues. The ends were cut back, 1 base at V and 6 bases at J, with 7 bases in the middle. The CDR3 sequence is CASSQGQGNEQFF. The DNA of the CDR3 is TGCGCCAGCAGCCAAGGTCAGGGCAATGAGCAGTTCTTC.

This chain links TRBV4-1 with TRBJ2-3, with 11 bases fitting TRBD2. CDR1 is MGHRA, CDR2 YSYEKL, per germline. J lost 3 bases, V lost 4 bases, and 9 bases had no gene match. The length of the CDR3 is 17 residues. The CDR3 loop reads CASSPRILAGVTDTQYF. The CDR3 DNA is TGCGCCAGCAGCCCTCGTATACTAGCGGGGGTAACAGATACGCAGTATTTT.

This chain links TRBV7-9 with TRBJ1-5; possible D gene TRBD1, 6 bases. Trimming stripped 5 bases from V and 6 bases from J, with 14 bases between. CDR3 length equals 14 residues. Looked up from germline, CDR1 is SEHNR and CDR2 is FQNEAQ (reference sequence). The CDR3 reads CASSLPGDGQPQHF. The DNA for the CDR3 is TGTGCCAGCAGCCTCCCAGGGGATGGTCAGCCCCAGCATTTT.

The chain has TRBV10-3 and TRBJ2-7; D gene unclear. There are 11 residues in the CDR3. V dropped 4 bases and J dropped 1 base, with 2 bases sitting between them. The V gene's germline CDR1 is ENHRY and CDR2 SYGVKD. CDR3 sequence reads: CAISASYEQYF. The DNA for the CDR3 is TGTGCCATCAGTGCATCCTACGAGCAGTACTTC.

This chain uses TRBV19 with TRBJ2-2; D gene ambiguous. V dropped 6 bases and J dropped 0 bases, with 5 bases sitting between them. Per germline, CDR1 LNHDA and CDR2 SQIVND (reference sequence). The CDR3 totals 13 residues. Here the CDR3 reads CASRGPNTGELFF. The CDR3 DNA reads as TGTGCCAGTAGGGGCCCGAACACCGGGGAGCTGTTTTTT.

This chain links TRBV5-1 with TRBJ1-2, with 9 bases identical to TRBD1. CDR1 and CDR2 (germline): SGHRS, YFSETQ. The CDR3 consists of 13 residues. J lost 3 bases, V lost 4 bases, and 1 base had no gene match. The CDR3: CASSTGGYYGYTF. The CDR3 nucleotides read TGCGCCAGCAGCACAGGGGGCTACTATGGCTACACCTTC.

The J gene is TRBJ1-1, the V gene TRBV6-5; D is perhaps TRBD1 (5 bases). Germline CDR1 and CDR2: MNHEY and SVGAGI. This CDR3 is built from 14 residues. The V end was cut by 8 bases, the J end by 5 bases, with 18 bases between. For the CDR3, the DNA is TGTGCCAGCTCTAGGGACTTTGGGGGGACTGAAGCTTTCTTT. It yields the protein CASSRDFGGTEAFF.